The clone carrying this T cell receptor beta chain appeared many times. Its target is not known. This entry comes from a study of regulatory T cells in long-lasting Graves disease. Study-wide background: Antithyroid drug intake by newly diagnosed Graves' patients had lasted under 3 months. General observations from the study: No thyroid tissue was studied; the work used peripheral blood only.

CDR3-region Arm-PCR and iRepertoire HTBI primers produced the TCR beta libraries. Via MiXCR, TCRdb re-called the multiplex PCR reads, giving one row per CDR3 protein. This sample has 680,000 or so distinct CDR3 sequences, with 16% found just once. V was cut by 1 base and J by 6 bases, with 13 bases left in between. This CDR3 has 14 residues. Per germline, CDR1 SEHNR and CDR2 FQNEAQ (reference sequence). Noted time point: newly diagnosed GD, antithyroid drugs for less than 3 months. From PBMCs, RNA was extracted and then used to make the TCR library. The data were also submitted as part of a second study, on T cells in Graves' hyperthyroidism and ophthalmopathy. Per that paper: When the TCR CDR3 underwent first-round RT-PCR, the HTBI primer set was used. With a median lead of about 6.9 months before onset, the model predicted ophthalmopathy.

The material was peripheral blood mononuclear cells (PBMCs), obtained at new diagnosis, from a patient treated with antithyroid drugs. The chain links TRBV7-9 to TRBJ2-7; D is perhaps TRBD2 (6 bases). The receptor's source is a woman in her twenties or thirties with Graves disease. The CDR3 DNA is TGTGCCAGCAGCTTAGAAGGAGGGCCGAGCGAGCAGTACTTC. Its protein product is CASSLEGGPSEQYF.